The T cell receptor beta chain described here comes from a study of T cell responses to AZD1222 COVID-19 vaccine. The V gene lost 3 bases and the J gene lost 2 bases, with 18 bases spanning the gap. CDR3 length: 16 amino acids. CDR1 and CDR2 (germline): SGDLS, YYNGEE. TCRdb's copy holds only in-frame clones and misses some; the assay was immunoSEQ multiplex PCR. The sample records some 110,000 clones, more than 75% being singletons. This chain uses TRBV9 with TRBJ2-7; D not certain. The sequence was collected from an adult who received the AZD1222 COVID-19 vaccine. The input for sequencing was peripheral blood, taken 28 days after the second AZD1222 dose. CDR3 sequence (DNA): TGTGCCAGCAGCGGTACCTTAAAGAGCCTACCCTACGAGCAGTACTTC. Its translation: CASSGTLKSLPYEQYF.